These 25 T cell receptor beta chains were all obtained from the same sample, sequenced in a study of blood T cell repertoires in COVID-19. Profiling relied on immunoSEQ multiplex PCR, and the TCRdb table lists in-frame clones only, not all of them. This sample has 65,000 or so clones, with under 95% found just once. The sequencing input was peripheral blood. The receptors originated from a man aged 60-69 years with acute or convalescent COVID-19.

V usage is TRBV5-1 and J usage is TRBJ1-6; TRBD1 aligns across 7 bases. J was trimmed by 11 bases and V by 1 base; bases with no gene match: 6. The CDR3 sequence is 14 residues long. Germline loops: CDR1 SGHRS, CDR2 YFSETQ. This CDR3 reads CASSLTGDGTPLHF. CDR3 DNA: TGCGCCAGCAGCTTGACAGGGGATGGGACACCCCTCCACTTT.

The chain recombines TRBV7-9 with TRBJ2-2, with 10 nucleotides matching TRBD2. This CDR3 has 16 residues. Germline V lookup: CDR1 SEHNR, CDR2 FQNEAQ (reference sequence). Unmatched junction bases numbered 4, after V lost 1 base and J lost 5 bases. The CDR3 loop is CASSLGLAGRTGELFF. In nucleotides, the CDR3 is TGTGCCAGCAGCTTAGGACTAGCGGGTAGAACCGGGGAGCTGTTTTTT.

The chain is built from TRBV23-1 and TRBJ2-5; D is uncertain. TRBV23-1 is classed as an ORF, of uncertain function. The CDR3 has 15 amino acids. Trimming shortened V by 9 bases and J by 2 bases, and 19 bases separated the two germline ends. CDR3 loop: CASPRSLRLQETQYF. The CDR3 DNA follows: TGCGCCAGTCCCCGTAGTTTGAGGCTTCAAGAGACCCAGTACTTC.

The rearrangement joins TRBV5-6 to TRBJ1-1; no firm D call. The CDR3 is 15 residues long. The V end was cut by 1 base, the J end by 4 bases, with 14 bases between. The germline V gene encodes CDR1 SGHDT and CDR2 YYEEEE. The CDR3 reads CASSLRTLGSTEAFF. The DNA for the CDR3 is TGTGCCAGCAGCTTGCGGACTCTCGGGAGCACTGAAGCTTTCTTT.

The chain combines TRBV6-6 with TRBJ1-1; the match to TRBD1 covers 9 bases. Germline trimming cut 5 bases from V and 7 bases from J; bases unmatched to any gene: 8. Germline loops: CDR1 MNHNY, CDR2 SVGAGI (reference sequence). The CDR3 has 14 residues. Here the CDR3 DNA reads TGTGCCAGCAGTCGATCGGGACAGGGTAATGAAGCTTTCTTT. As protein: CASSRSGQGNEAFF.

The chain links TRBV7-9 to TRBJ2-3; D is uncertain. Trimming pared 2 bases from V and 6 bases from J, leaving 12 bases between. Germline V gene sequence: CDR1 SEHNR, CDR2 FQNEAQ (reference sequence). This CDR3 has 14 residues. CDR3 loop: CASSLRTASDTQYF. In DNA, the CDR3 is TGTGCCAGCAGCTTAAGAACCGCGTCGGATACGCAGTATTTT.

The rearrangement links TRBV3-1 (or the pseudogene TRBV3-2) to TRBJ2-7, with 7 bases identical to TRBD1. The CDR3 has 13 residues. Germline assignment: CDR1 LGHDT and CDR2 YNNKEL (reference sequence). With 4 bases clipped from V and 4 bases from J, the junction kept 4 bases outside the gene matches. The CDR3: CASSRQDRYEQYF. The CDR3 nucleotides read TGTGCCAGCAGCCGACAGGACAGGTACGAGCAGTACTTC.

The J gene is TRBJ2-7, the V gene TRBV11-3; 7 positions match TRBD1. The V and J ends lost 5 bases and 0 bases, in that order; junction bases with no gene match: 4. From germline, CDR1 is SGHNT and CDR2 YENEEA. The CDR3 has 14 amino acids. The CDR3 is CASSVDRASYEQYF. The CDR3 DNA is TGTGCCAGCAGCGTCGACAGGGCCTCCTACGAGCAGTACTTC.

This chain connects TRBV7-6 to TRBJ1-4, with 7 bases aligning to TRBD1. This CDR3 region has 13 residues. In germline, CDR1 is SGHVS, CDR2 FNYEAQ. The V segment lost 4 bases and the J segment 8 bases; nucleotides outside the gene matches: 4. This CDR3 is CASSSDREEKLFF. The CDR3 nucleotides are TGTGCCAGCAGCTCAGACAGGGAAGAAAAACTGTTTTTT.

CDR3 protein: CAWSRDSNSYEQYF. In DNA, the CDR3 is TGTGCCTGGAGTCGGGACAGCAACTCCTACGAGCAGTACTTC. The genes are TRBV30 and TRBJ2-7, with 7 positions matching TRBD1. Germline assignment: CDR1 GTSNPN and CDR2 SVGIG (reference sequence). The CDR3 loop spans 14 amino acids. V dropped 2 bases and J dropped 0; count of bases not matched to a gene: 4.

This chain uses TRBV6-6 with TRBJ1-2; D possibly corresponds to TRBD1 (6 bases). CDR1 MNHNY and CDR2 SVGAGI come from the germline V gene (reference sequence). Trimming shortened V by 8 bases and J by 4 bases, and 17 bases separated the two germline ends. The CDR3 spans 14 residues. DNA for the CDR3: TGTGCCAGCCTCCCCCAACAGGGTAGCTATGGCTACACCTTC. This codes for CASLPQQGSYGYTF.

The V and J genes are TRBV5-6 and TRBJ1-2, with 8 bases that match TRBD1. Germline CDR1 is SGHDT and CDR2 is YYEEEE. The CDR3 covers 13 residues. Trimming at V came to 4 bases and at J to 6 bases, leaving 5 bases not matched to a gene. CDR3 sequence: CASSLRGPDGYTF. CDR3 DNA sequence: TGTGCCAGCAGCCTCAGGGGGCCCGATGGCTACACCTTC.

The chain carries TRBV2 and TRBJ1-5; no clear D gene. Looked up from germline, CDR1 is SNHLY and CDR2 is FYNNEI. The CDR3 is 13 residues long. Trimming shortened V by 4 bases and J by 3 bases, and 7 bases separated the two germline ends. CDR3 protein: CASSARLNQPQHF. Here the CDR3 DNA reads TGTGCCAGCAGTGCCAGGCTCAATCAGCCCCAGCATTTT.

This clone was seen a handful of times. The genes are TRBV6-5 and TRBJ1-2; 10 nucleotides match TRBD1. The CDR3 sequence is 14 residues long. Germline CDR1 and CDR2: MNHEY and SVGAGI. The V segment lost 7 bases and the J segment 8 bases; nucleotides outside the gene matches: 10. CDR3: CASKPDRGRQGYTF. The CDR3 nucleotides read TGTGCCAGCAAACCTGACAGGGGGCGGCAAGGCTACACCTTC.

The chain carries TRBV4-1 and TRBJ2-7; D gene unclear. The CDR3 extends over 15 amino acids. Trimming removed 1 base at V and 3 bases at J, with 13 bases between. Germline V lookup: CDR1 MGHRA, CDR2 YSYEKL. Here the CDR3 reads CASSQVSGLDYEQYF. The CDR3 DNA is TGCGCCAGCAGCCAAGTATCTGGGCTCGACTACGAGCAGTACTTC.

Concerning this clone: At one end the junction does not follow the germline gene, possibly because of a read error. The same CDR3 also results from other DNA sequences found in this sample. The gene calls are TRBV19 and TRBJ2-5; tentatively, D is TRBD1 (5 bases). This CDR3 contains 14 residues. From germline, CDR1 is LNHDA and CDR2 SQIVND (reference sequence). This chain's CDR3 is CASKSAGLLETQYF. Written as DNA, the CDR3 is TGCGCCAGTAAATCCGCAGGGTTGTTGGAGACCCAGTACTTC.

The V call is TRBV13, the J call TRBJ1-1, with D tentatively TRBD1 (5 bases). This CDR3 spans 12 amino acids. Germline loops: CDR1 PRHDT, CDR2 FYEKMQ (reference sequence). V was trimmed by 4 bases and J by 4 bases, leaving 7 bases between them. The CDR3 region is CASSSRGTEAFF. CDR3 in DNA: TGTGCCAGCAGCTCAAGGGGCACTGAAGCTTTCTTT.

The rearrangement joins TRBV6-5 to TRBJ1-1; TRBD1 might be the D (5 bases). The V end was cut by 10 bases, the J end by 4 bases, with 22 bases between. Germline V gene lookup returns CDR1 MNHEY and CDR2 SVGAGI. The CDR3 totals 15 residues. CDR3 in DNA: TGTGCCACCTTACCCCGGCAGGGTTTGGGCACTGAAGCTTTCTTT. Translation gives CATLPRQGLGTEAFF.

The rearrangement uses TRBV10-2 and TRBJ1-3, with 7 positions matching TRBD1. Germline V gene lookup returns CDR1 WSHSY and CDR2 SAAADI. The junction had 0 bases not matched to a gene; V was cut back by 6 bases and J by 1 base. This CDR3 is 13 amino acids long. CDR3 region: CASRQGSGNTIYF. The CDR3 DNA reads as TGCGCCAGCAGACAGGGGTCTGGAAACACCATATATTTT.

The J gene is TRBJ1-1, the V gene TRBV11-2; 9 nucleotides match TRBD1. Germline V CDR1 and CDR2: SGHAT, FQNNGV. Germline trimming cut 5 bases from V and 7 bases from J; bases unmatched to any gene: 2. CDR3 length: 12 amino acids. CDR3 loop: CASSGTGLEAFF. The CDR3, as DNA: TGTGCCAGCAGCGGGACAGGGCTTGAAGCTTTCTTT.

The chain links TRBV6-1 to TRBJ1-6, with a possible D match to TRBD1 (5 bases). The CDR3 consists of 14 residues. Trimming stripped 3 bases from V and 10 bases from J, with 13 bases between. CDR1 is MNHNS, CDR2 SASEGT, per germline. The CDR3 bases are TGTGCCAGCAGTGACCGTCAGGGTACCTCACCCCTCCACTTT. Translation: CASSDRQGTSPLHF.

The rearrangement links TRBV9 to TRBJ2-7, with D perhaps TRBD2 (6 bases). Looked up from germline, CDR1 is SGDLS and CDR2 is YYNGEE. V lost 0 bases to trimming and J lost 5 bases, with 12 bases between them. The length of the CDR3 is 14 residues. CDR3 region: CASSVGTGVHEQYF. The CDR3 DNA reads TGTGCCAGCAGCGTAGGTACGGGGGTCCACGAGCAGTACTTC.

The CDR3 loop reads CASSYGQGQPQHF. As DNA, the CDR3 is TGTGCCAGCAGTTACGGCCAGGGGCAGCCCCAGCATTTT. The V gene is TRBV6-5, the J gene TRBJ1-5; possibly TRBD1 for D (6 bases). There are 13 residues in the CDR3. The germline CDR1 and CDR2 sequences are MNHEY and SVGAGI. Trimming took 2 bases from V and 7 from J, leaving 9 bases between them.

Points on this clone: Additional DNA sequences in this sample encode the identical CDR3. The chain recombines TRBV6-5 with TRBJ1-5; tentative D call: TRBD1 (5 bases). Germline-derived CDR1 and CDR2 are MNHEY and SVGAGI. Between the trimmed V and J ends, which lost 4 bases and 0 bases, there was a span of 10 bases. The CDR3 is made up of 15 amino acids. CDR3 sequence: CASSSDRNSNQPQHF. The CDR3 nucleotides are TGTGCCAGCAGTTCCGACAGAAATAGCAATCAGCCCCAGCATTTT.

J is TRBJ2-2 and V is TRBV24-1; 10 nucleotides agree with TRBD2. V lost 5 bases, J lost 5 bases, and 4 bases stayed unmatched. The CDR3 contains 15 residues. Germline CDR1 is KGHDR and CDR2 is SFDVKD. CDR3 sequence: CATSASGGGTGELFF. CDR3 DNA: TGTGCCACCAGTGCTAGCGGGGGAGGTACCGGGGAGCTGTTTTTT.